Listed below are T cell receptor beta chains from one sample, sequenced in a study of T cell responses to AZD1222 COVID-19 vaccine. The table came from immunoSEQ multiplex PCR; TCRdb's copy has only in-frame clones and leaves some out. The sample has around 83,000 clones, roughly 86% seen once. Sequencing used peripheral blood, obtained on day 0 of AZD1222 vaccination. Source of these receptors: an adult in good health. CDR3s include the opening cysteine and the closing phenylalanine or tryptophan. The D gene is left open where the match is weak. Size is stated for part of the rows, as once, few or many counts, or as a class when the clone is expanded.

d_call: TRBD2
v_call: TRBV5-1
clone_size: -
j_call: TRBJ2-1
cdr3_aa: CASSLAGLAGAQIGEQFF
cdr3_nt: TGCGCCAGCAGCTTGGCCGGGCTAGCGGGAGCCCAAATAGGTGAGCAGTTCTTC

d_call: TRBD2
v_call: TRBV9
clone_size: once
j_call: TRBJ2-3
cdr3_aa: CASSDSGRPTDTQYF
cdr3_nt: TGTGCCAGCAGCGATAGCGGGAGGCCCACAGATACGCAGTATTTT

d_call: -
v_call: TRBV4-3
clone_size: -
j_call: TRBJ1-2
cdr3_aa: CASSQDLGGGGYTF
cdr3_nt: TGCGCCAGCAGCCAAGATCTAGGGGGAGGAGGCTACACCTTC

d_call: -
v_call: TRBV15
clone_size: -
j_call: TRBJ1-1
cdr3_aa: CATSRERQGNTEAFF
cdr3_nt: TGTGCCACCAGCAGAGAGCGGCAGGGGAACACTGAAGCTTTCTTT

d_call: -
v_call: TRBV29-1
clone_size: -
j_call: TRBJ1-1
cdr3_aa: CSVEDGGAEAFF
cdr3_nt: TGCAGCGTTGAAGATGGGGGGGCTGAAGCTTTCTTT

d_call: -
v_call: TRBV28
clone_size: once
j_call: TRBJ2-1
cdr3_aa: CASSLVGNEQFF
cdr3_nt: TGTGCCAGCAGCCTGGTGGGGAATGAGCAGTTCTTC

d_call: -
v_call: TRBV10-2
clone_size: -
j_call: TRBJ2-3
cdr3_aa: CASSLQGDTQYF
cdr3_nt: TGCGCCAGCAGTCTTCAGGGAGATACGCAGTATTTT

d_call: TRBD2
v_call: TRBV14
clone_size: -
j_call: TRBJ2-1
cdr3_aa: CASSQGAWEGLYNEQFF
cdr3_nt: TGTGCCAGCAGCCAAGGGGCTTGGGAGGGACTTTACAATGAGCAGTTCTTC

d_call: -
v_call: TRBV11-2
clone_size: once
j_call: TRBJ2-1
cdr3_aa: CASSPRALGEQFF
cdr3_nt: TGTGCCAGCAGCCCAAGGGCCCTTGGTGAGCAGTTCTTC

d_call: -
v_call: TRBV28
clone_size: -
j_call: TRBJ1-5
cdr3_aa: CASLDNTGNYQPQHF
cdr3_nt: TGTGCCAGCCTTGATAACACAGGGAATTATCAGCCCCAGCATTTT

d_call: -
v_call: TRBV7-8
clone_size: few
j_call: TRBJ2-3
cdr3_aa: CASSSPPAVVSKADTQYF
cdr3_nt: TGTGCCAGCAGCTCCCCACCTGCGGTTGTTTCTAAGGCAGATACGCAGTATTTT

d_call: -
v_call: TRBV2
clone_size: -
j_call: TRBJ2-3
cdr3_aa: CASNEIRDTQYF
cdr3_nt: TGTGCCAGCAATGAGATCAGGGATACGCAGTATTTT

d_call: TRBD1
v_call: TRBV18
clone_size: once
j_call: TRBJ2-6
cdr3_aa: CASSPIGDRTNVLTF
cdr3_nt: TGTGCCAGCTCACCTATCGGGGACAGGACTAACGTCCTGACTTTC

d_call: -
v_call: TRBV9
clone_size: -
j_call: TRBJ2-3
cdr3_aa: CASSDRDTQYF
cdr3_nt: TGTGCCAGCAGCGACAGAGATACGCAGTATTTT

d_call: -
v_call: TRBV19
clone_size: -
j_call: TRBJ1-2
cdr3_aa: CASSIGPINYGYTF
cdr3_nt: TGTGCCAGTAGTATAGGCCCGATAAACTATGGCTACACCTTC

d_call: TRBD2
v_call: TRBV6-5
clone_size: once
j_call: TRBJ2-3
cdr3_aa: CASRRLAGGADTQYF
cdr3_nt: TGTGCCAGCAGAAGACTAGCGGGGGGGGCAGATACGCAGTATTTT

d_call: TRBD2
v_call: TRBV19
clone_size: once
j_call: TRBJ2-1
cdr3_aa: CASISQRGMTNEQFF
cdr3_nt: TGTGCCAGTATCTCGCAGCGGGGGATGACGAATGAGCAGTTCTTC

d_call: -
v_call: TRBV30
clone_size: -
j_call: TRBJ2-5
cdr3_aa: CAWSQATGRGVQETQYF
cdr3_nt: TGTGCCTGGAGTCAGGCGACAGGGAGGGGAGTCCAAGAGACCCAGTACTTC

d_call: TRBD1
v_call: TRBV27
clone_size: -
j_call: TRBJ2-7
cdr3_aa: CASSRRSGTGRYEQYF
cdr3_nt: TGTGCCAGCAGCCGCCGGTCGGGGACAGGACGGTACGAGCAGTACTTC

d_call: -
v_call: TRBV7-2
clone_size: -
j_call: TRBJ2-4
cdr3_aa: CASSKRRTGDIQYF
cdr3_nt: TGTGCCAGCAGCAAAAGAAGGACTGGGGACATTCAGTACTTC

d_call: -
v_call: TRBV7-9
clone_size: -
j_call: TRBJ2-3
cdr3_aa: CASSLGYGARRSTDTQYF
cdr3_nt: TGTGCCAGCAGCTTGGGGTATGGAGCGAGGCGTAGCACAGATACGCAGTATTTT

d_call: -
v_call: TRBV18
clone_size: -
j_call: TRBJ2-3
cdr3_aa: CASSPPSTDTQYF
cdr3_nt: TGTGCCAGCTCACCACCGAGCACAGATACGCAGTATTTT

d_call: -
v_call: TRBV11-3
clone_size: -
j_call: TRBJ2-1
cdr3_aa: CASSLDNAYNEQFF
cdr3_nt: TGTGCCAGCAGCTTAGATAACGCCTACAATGAGCAGTTCTTC

d_call: -
v_call: TRBV12-5
clone_size: -
j_call: TRBJ2-3
cdr3_aa: CASGLWGSTDTQYF
cdr3_nt: TGTGCTAGTGGTTTGTGGGGTTCGACAGATACGCAGTATTTT

d_call: -
v_call: TRBV7-8
clone_size: -
j_call: TRBJ1-5
cdr3_aa: CASSLADQGSNQPQHF
cdr3_nt: TGTGCCAGCAGCTTAGCGGACCAGGGTAGCAATCAGCCCCAGCATTTT

d_call: -
v_call: TRBV5-1
clone_size: -
j_call: TRBJ1-4
cdr3_aa: CASSLESPNEKLFF
cdr3_nt: TGCGCCAGCAGCTTGGAAAGCCCTAACGAAAAACTGTTTTTT

d_call: TRBD1
v_call: TRBV2
clone_size: -
j_call: TRBJ1-6
cdr3_aa: CASSLRTGGSNSPLHF
cdr3_nt: TGTGCCAGCAGTCTCAGGACAGGGGGTAGTAATTCACCCCTCCACTTT

d_call: -
v_call: TRBV19
clone_size: -
j_call: TRBJ1-1
cdr3_aa: CASSKPATEAFF
cdr3_nt: TGTGCCAGTAGTAAGCCCGCCACTGAAGCTTTCTTT

d_call: -
v_call: TRBV28
clone_size: -
j_call: TRBJ2-5
cdr3_aa: CASSLLGQLETQYF
cdr3_nt: TGTGCCAGCAGCTTACTCGGACAGCTGGAGACCCAGTACTTC

d_call: -
v_call: TRBV27
clone_size: -
j_call: TRBJ2-2
cdr3_aa: CASKWTGYTGELFF
cdr3_nt: TGTGCCAGCAAGTGGACTGGATACACCGGGGAGCTGTTTTTT

d_call: TRBD2
v_call: TRBV5-1
clone_size: few
j_call: TRBJ2-3
cdr3_aa: CASSLRSGLADTDTQYF
cdr3_nt: TGCGCCAGCAGCCTCAGGTCGGGGCTAGCGGATACAGATACGCAGTATTTT

d_call: -
v_call: TRBV18
clone_size: -
j_call: TRBJ1-6
cdr3_aa: CASSPRDRDSPLHF
cdr3_nt: TGTGCCAGCTCACCCCGGGACCGAGATTCACCCCTCCACTTT

d_call: -
v_call: TRBV6-5
clone_size: once
j_call: TRBJ2-3
cdr3_aa: CASSRPTDTQYF
cdr3_nt: TGTGCCAGCAGTCGGCCGACAGATACGCAGTATTTT

d_call: TRBD1
v_call: TRBV9
clone_size: few
j_call: TRBJ2-1
cdr3_aa: CASSSRQGATNEQFF
cdr3_nt: TGTGCCAGCAGCTCAAGACAGGGGGCGACTAATGAGCAGTTCTTC

d_call: TRBD2
v_call: TRBV29-1
clone_size: -
j_call: TRBJ2-7
cdr3_aa: CSVEDTSGRTYEQYF
cdr3_nt: TGCAGCGTTGAAGATACTAGCGGGAGGACCTACGAGCAGTACTTC

d_call: -
v_call: TRBV11-2
clone_size: -
j_call: TRBJ1-1
cdr3_aa: CASSLQRNTEAFF
cdr3_nt: TGTGCCAGCAGCCTCCAGAGAAACACTGAAGCTTTCTTT

d_call: TRBD2
v_call: TRBV29-1
clone_size: -
j_call: TRBJ2-3
cdr3_aa: CSIRRGGGTDTQYF
cdr3_nt: TGCAGCATCCGTCGGGGGGGCGGGACAGATACGCAGTATTTT

d_call: TRBD2
v_call: TRBV4-1
clone_size: -
j_call: TRBJ2-2
cdr3_aa: CASSQVSSGSALGGELFF
cdr3_nt: TGCGCCAGCAGCCAAGTTTCTAGCGGGAGCGCACTGGGCGGGGAGCTGTTTTTT

d_call: TRBD1
v_call: TRBV5-1
clone_size: -
j_call: TRBJ1-1
cdr3_aa: CASSFQGGTEAFF
cdr3_nt: TGCGCCAGCAGCTTCCAGGGGGGCACTGAAGCTTTCTTT

d_call: TRBD1
v_call: TRBV7-8
clone_size: -
j_call: TRBJ1-2
cdr3_aa: CASSLAGTGVNYGYTF
cdr3_nt: TGTGCCAGCAGCTTAGCGGGGACAGGGGTTAACTATGGCTACACCTTC

d_call: -
v_call: TRBV5-6
clone_size: -
j_call: TRBJ1-4
cdr3_aa: CASSPGSGEGLFF
cdr3_nt: TGTGCCAGCAGCCCCGGTTCAGGGGAGGGACTGTTTTTT

d_call: -
v_call: TRBV25-1
clone_size: -
j_call: TRBJ1-4
cdr3_aa: CASSSGRGLGEKLFF
cdr3_nt: TGTGCCAGCAGTTCCGGCCGGGGGCTAGGTGAAAAACTGTTTTTT

d_call: TRBD1
v_call: TRBV18
clone_size: -
j_call: TRBJ1-1
cdr3_aa: CASSQDRGFTEAFF
cdr3_nt: TGTGCCAGCTCCCAAGACAGGGGTTTTACTGAAGCTTTCTTT

d_call: TRBD2
v_call: TRBV4-1
clone_size: once
j_call: TRBJ2-7
cdr3_aa: CASSLTSGGFYEQYF
cdr3_nt: TGCGCCAGCAGCCTTACTAGCGGGGGGTTTTACGAGCAGTACTTC

d_call: -
v_call: TRBV6-2/TRBV6-3
clone_size: -
j_call: TRBJ1-2
cdr3_aa: CASSYRPPRNLDGYTF
cdr3_nt: TGTGCCAGCAGTTACCGTCCCCCACGGAACCTAGATGGCTACACCTTC

d_call: TRBD1
v_call: TRBV28
clone_size: -
j_call: TRBJ2-3
cdr3_aa: CASSPGDRAYLTDTQYF
cdr3_nt: TGTGCCAGCAGCCCGGGGGACAGGGCCTACCTCACAGATACGCAGTATTTT

d_call: -
v_call: TRBV3-1/TRBV3-2
clone_size: -
j_call: TRBJ1-4
cdr3_aa: CASSLWTETNEKLFF
cdr3_nt: TGTGCCAGCAGCTTATGGACAGAAACGAATGAAAAACTGTTTTTT

d_call: -
v_call: TRBV18
clone_size: -
j_call: TRBJ2-2
cdr3_aa: CASSPPSRGRTGELFF
cdr3_nt: TGTGCCAGCTCACCACCTTCCCGGGGTCGGACCGGGGAGCTGTTTTTT

d_call: TRBD1
v_call: TRBV4-3
clone_size: -
j_call: TRBJ1-1
cdr3_aa: CASSHPTGGTEAFF
cdr3_nt: TGCGCCAGCAGCCATCCGACAGGGGGCACTGAAGCTTTCTTT

d_call: -
v_call: TRBV7-2
clone_size: -
j_call: TRBJ1-1
cdr3_aa: CASSRTRHTEAFF
cdr3_nt: TGTGCCAGCAGCCGCACACGGCACACTGAAGCTTTCTTT